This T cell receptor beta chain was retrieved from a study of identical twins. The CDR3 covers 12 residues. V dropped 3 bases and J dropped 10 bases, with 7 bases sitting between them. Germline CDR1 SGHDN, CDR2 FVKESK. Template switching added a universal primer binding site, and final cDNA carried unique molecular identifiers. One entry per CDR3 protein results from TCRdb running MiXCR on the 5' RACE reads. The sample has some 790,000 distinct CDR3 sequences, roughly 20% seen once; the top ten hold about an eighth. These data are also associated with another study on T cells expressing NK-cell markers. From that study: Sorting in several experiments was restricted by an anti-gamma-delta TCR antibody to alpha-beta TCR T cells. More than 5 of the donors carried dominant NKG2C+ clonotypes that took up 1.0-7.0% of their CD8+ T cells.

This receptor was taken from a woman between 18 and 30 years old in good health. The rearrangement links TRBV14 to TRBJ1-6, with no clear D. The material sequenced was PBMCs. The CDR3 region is CASSHSGSPLHF. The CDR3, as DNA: TGTGCCAGCAGCCACTCGGGGTCACCCCTCCACTTT.